The sequence of this T cell receptor beta chain was determined in a study of Graves' ophthalmopathy and Graves' hyperthyroidism. In the study overall: Stable hyperthyroidism denotes an absence of ophthalmopathy throughout 18 months of follow-up.

RNA served as the template for amplifying TCR beta CDR3 regions. An opening RT-PCR round employed HTBI primers and preceded a second-round multiplex PCR. TCRdb re-derived calls from the multiplex PCR reads in MiXCR, one entry per CDR3 protein. The sample consists of around 1,000,000 distinct CDR3 sequences, 36% of them appearing once. This CDR3 contains 15 residues. Per the germline V gene, CDR1 is LNHNV and CDR2 is YYDKDF (reference sequence). With V trimmed by 4 bases and J by 6 bases, 8 bases remained unmatched. This clonotype was seen ten or more times. Sample: peripheral blood or thyroid tissue (not recorded which). This rearrangement joins TRBV15 to TRBJ2-7, with TRBD2 matching 11 bases. The origin of this receptor is an adult man with Graves' hyperthyroidism. For the CDR3, the DNA is TGTGCCACCAGCAAGGGAGCTAGCGGGGGGCGCGAGCAGTACTTC. As protein: CATSKGASGGREQYF.